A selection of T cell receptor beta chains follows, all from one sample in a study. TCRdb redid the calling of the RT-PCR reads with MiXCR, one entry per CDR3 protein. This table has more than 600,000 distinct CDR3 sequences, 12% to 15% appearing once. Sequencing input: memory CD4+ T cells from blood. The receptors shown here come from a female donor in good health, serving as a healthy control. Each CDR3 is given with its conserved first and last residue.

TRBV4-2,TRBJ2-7,CASSQAGQTSYEQYF
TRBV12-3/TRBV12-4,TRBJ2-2,CASITRPNTGELFF
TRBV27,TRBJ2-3,CASRNRPITDTQYF
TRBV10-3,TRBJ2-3,CAISERGMVTDTQYF
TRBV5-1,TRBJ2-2,CASSLTGWPGELFF
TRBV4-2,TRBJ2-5,CASSHGLLGGQETQYF
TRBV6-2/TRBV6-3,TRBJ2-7,CASRPASGWSYEQYF
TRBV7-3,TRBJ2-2,CASSPGINTGELFF
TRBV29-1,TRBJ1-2,CSAGQSESGYTF
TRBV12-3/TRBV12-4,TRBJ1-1,CASSHSTGEAFF
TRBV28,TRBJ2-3,CASRPVQGSNTDTQYF
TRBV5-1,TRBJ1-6,CASSLGVFSETELNSPLHF
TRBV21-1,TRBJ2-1,CASSKRGREGNEQFF
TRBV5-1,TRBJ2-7,CASSTGTLGYEQYF
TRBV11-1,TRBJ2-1,CASSLGVGRPAEQFF
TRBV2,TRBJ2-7,CATHHRDSVDEQYF
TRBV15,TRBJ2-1,CATSRDGGTERQFF
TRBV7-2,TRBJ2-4,CASSLMVDGSGYGAAKNIQYF
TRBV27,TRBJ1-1,CASSFIRGTEAFF
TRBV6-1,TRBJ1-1,CASKDQNTEAFF
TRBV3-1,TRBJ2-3,CASVSQGAEDTQYF
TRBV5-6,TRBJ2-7,CASSSLRTSGLVGYF
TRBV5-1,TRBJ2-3,CASTPASLTDTQYF
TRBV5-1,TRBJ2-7,CASSQGRNYEQYF
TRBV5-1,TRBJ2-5,CASSTIQGGETQYF
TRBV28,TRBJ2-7,CATTEGVGEQYF